This entry describes one T cell receptor (beta chain). Profiled with immunoSEQ multiplex PCR; TCRdb holds only in-frame clones, not every one. The sample lists roughly 80,000 clones; over 70% were seen once. The source of the sample is a study of blood T cell repertoires in COVID-19. For the study at large: Material from acute and convalescent COVID-19 was sourced from the United States, Italy and Spain.

This TCR was sampled from a woman aged 55 to 70 with acute or convalescent COVID-19. Sequenced material: peripheral blood.

This CDR3 reads CASSESGLTYEQYF. As DNA, the CDR3 is TGCGCCAGCAGTGAGTCTGGCTTGACATACGAGCAGTACTTC. The V call is TRBV10-1, the J call TRBJ2-7; D is unresolved. The CDR3 runs to 14 residues. Germline lookup yields CDR1 WNHNN and CDR2 SYGVQD (reference sequence). Trimming stripped 0 bases from V and 4 bases from J, with 10 bases between.